This is a list of T cell receptor beta chains from one sample in a study of graft-versus-host responses after intestinal transplantation. These TCRs are of unknown antigen specificity. Sequencing used immunoSEQ multiplex PCR; TCRdb keeps in-frame clones, though not all of them. Of 71,000 or so clones listed, about 90% are singletons. The specimen was unstimulated CD8+ T cells sorted from spleen or lymph node cells, collected before intestinal transplant. The source of these receptors is a human donor who received an intestinal transplant. Each CDR3 is given with its conserved first and last residue. The D gene is left open where the match is weak. Size values are once, few and many counts, or a class for expanded clones, and some rows have none.

D | J | size | V | CDR3 | DNA
- | TRBJ2-6 | - | TRBV14 | CASSLGTANVLTF | TGTGCCAGCAGCCTTGGGACTGCCAACGTCCTGACTTTC
- | TRBJ1-2 | - | TRBV7-2 | CASIPAGGANYGYTF | TGTGCCAGCATCCCAGCGGGGGGAGCTAACTATGGCTACACCTTC
TRBD1 | TRBJ1-1 | - | TRBV5-4 | CASSPGQGNTEAFF | TGTGCCAGCAGCCCGGGACAGGGGAACACTGAAGCTTTCTTT
- | TRBJ2-5 | once | TRBV6-1 | CASSVKWGEVETQYF | TGTGCCAGCAGTGTGAAGTGGGGGGAGGTGGAGACCCAGTACTTC
- | TRBJ2-2 | - | TRBV12-5 | CASGPSTSPGGLFF | TGTGCTAGTGGACCCTCCACTAGTCCCGGGGGGCTGTTTTTT
TRBD1 | TRBJ2-7 | - | TRBV10-2 | CASSQRDRLAYEQYF | TGCGCCAGCAGCCAACGGGACAGGCTGGCCTACGAGCAGTACTTC
- | TRBJ1-2 | - | TRBV5-4 | CAARAATNYGYTF | TGTGCCGCGAGGGCAGCAACCAACTATGGCTACACCTTC
- | TRBJ1-1 | - | TRBV6-5 | CASSYSGQEKNTEAFF | TGTGCCAGCAGTTACTCGGGGCAAGAAAAGAACACTGAAGCTTTCTTT
- | TRBJ1-1 | - | TRBV6-5 | CASTPGTLNTEAFF | TGTGCCAGCACCCCCGGGACATTGAACACTGAAGCTTTCTTT
- | TRBJ1-1 | - | TRBV7-9 | CASSLAKMNTEAFF | TGTGCCAGCAGCTTAGCCAAAATGAACACTGAAGCTTTCTTT
TRBD2 | TRBJ2-3 | - | TRBV7-2 | CASSFLAGGTDTQYF | TGTGCCAGCAGCTTTCTAGCGGGGGGTACAGATACGCAGTATTTT
- | TRBJ1-2 | once | TRBV6-5 | CASSYSASANYGYTF | TGTGCCAGCAGTTACTCAGCGTCCGCTAACTATGGCTACACCTTC
- | TRBJ2-3 | - | TRBV4-1 | CASSQQGTTPDTQYF | TGCGCCAGCAGCCAGCAGGGGACGACCCCAGATACGCAGTATTTT
TRBD2 | TRBJ2-6 | - | TRBV10-3 | CAISGWLAGDLSGANVLTF | TGTGCCATCAGTGGATGGCTAGCGGGGGACCTCTCTGGGGCCAACGTCCTGACTTTC
- | TRBJ2-1 | once | TRBV9 | CVSSDSSQSDNEQFF | TGTGTCAGCAGCGATTCGTCCCAGAGCGACAATGAGCAGTTCTTC
- | TRBJ2-7 | - | TRBV25-1 | CASSGLGRLPEQYF | TGTGCCAGCAGTGGGCTGGGCCGTTTGCCCGAGCAGTACTTC